These 24 T cell receptor beta chains came from one sample sequenced in a study of shared clonotypes between healthy human individuals. Profiled with immunoSEQ multiplex PCR; TCRdb holds only in-frame clones, not every one. The data show 1.5 million to 2.5 million clones, about 95% seen once. CD8 cells classed as naive were CD45RO-negative and positively selected for CCR7, excluding terminally differentiated effector memory CD45RA+ cells. Material: naive CD8+ T cells sorted from blood. The receptor source for this set is a man aged 18-30 years in good health.

With respect to this clone: The same CDR3 arises from other DNA sequences in this sample as well. This sequence joins TRBV7-8 and TRBJ2-2, with a weak D call TRBD2 (6 bases). The CDR3 spans 16 residues. The V end was cut by 1 base, the J end by 0 bases, with 9 bases between. In germline, CDR1 is SGHVS, CDR2 FQNEAQ. The CDR3 nucleotides are TGTGCCAGCAGCTTAGGGGGCGGGACGAACACCGGGGAGCTGTTTTTT. Translation: CASSLGGGTNTGELFF.

The V call is TRBV4-1, the J call TRBJ2-4, with TRBD2 as a possible D gene (6 bases). The V end was cut by 1 base, the J end by 0 bases, with 13 bases between. The germline gives CDR1 MGHRA, CDR2 YSYEKL. The CDR3 is 17 residues long. CDR3 in amino acids: CASSQVGRGLAKNIQYF. The CDR3 DNA sequence: TGCGCCAGCAGCCAAGTTGGAAGGGGACTAGCCAAAAACATTCAGTACTTC.

J is TRBJ1-3 and V is TRBV27; 7 nucleotides align to TRBD1. V lost 6 bases to trimming and J lost 9 bases; unmatched junction nucleotides: 14. In germline, CDR1 is MNHEY, CDR2 SMNVEV (reference sequence). The CDR3 spans 15 residues. CDR3 nucleotides: TGTGCCAGCAGCCGATTGGGTCCCCAGGGGGGCACCATATATTTT. It specifies CASSRLGPQGGTIYF.

The genes are TRBV10-3 and TRBJ2-5, with no clear D. Trimming took off 2 bases at V and 4 bases at J, with 17 bases between the two ends. The CDR3 consists of 16 residues. CDR1 and CDR2 (germline): ENHRY, SYGVKD. This CDR3 is CAISEGVLSGGETQYF. In DNA form, the CDR3 reads TGTGCCATCAGTGAGGGGGTACTTTCGGGCGGAGAGACCCAGTACTTC.

This clone was observed a single time. The chain combines TRBV29-1 with TRBJ1-2; 7 bases agree with TRBD1. CDR3 size: 16 residues. The junction had 13 bases not matched to a gene; V was cut back by 2 bases and J by 4 bases. Per germline, CDR1 SQVTM and CDR2 ANQGSEA. The DNA of the CDR3 is TGCAGCGTTGAAACATACCCCGGGACAGAATTCTATGGCTACACCTTC. Encoded protein: CSVETYPGTEFYGYTF.

The rearrangement uses TRBV11-2 and TRBJ2-1; the match to TRBD2 covers 10 bases. CDR3 length: 17 residues. V shed 1 base and J 4 bases; nucleotides not matched to a gene: 7. Germline V gene sequence: CDR1 SGHAT, CDR2 FQNNGV. The CDR3 region has the DNA TGTGCCAGCAGCTTAGCGGCTAGCGGGAGAATTTACAATGAGCAGTTCTTC. Encoded protein: CASSLAASGRIYNEQFF.

The chain recombines TRBV10-3 with TRBJ2-2; 7 positions agree with TRBD1. Germline loops: CDR1 ENHRY, CDR2 SYGVKD. CDR3 size: 16 residues. Trimming removed 3 bases from V and 2 bases from J; junction bases left unmatched: 6. The CDR3 here is CAISDLGTDNTGELFF. The CDR3 bases are TGTGCCATCAGTGACTTAGGGACAGATAACACCGGGGAGCTGTTTTTT.

The chain is built from TRBV19 and TRBJ2-7; the D is unclear. This CDR3 spans 14 amino acids. V gave up 2 bases and J gave up 1 base, with 9 bases separating them. Germline values: CDR1 LNHDA, CDR2 SQIVND (reference sequence). CDR3 region: CASSISVRSYEQYF. DNA for the CDR3: TGTGCCAGTAGTATATCGGTTAGGTCCTACGAGCAGTACTTC.

The V and J genes are TRBV28 and TRBJ1-5; no firm D call. This CDR3 is built from 14 residues. Germline CDR1 reads MDHEN; CDR2 reads SYDVKM. Trimming removed 3 bases at V and 6 bases at J, with 12 bases between. The CDR3 nucleotides read TGTGCCAGCAGTTTGGGAGGTCAAGGTCAGCCCCAGCATTTT. Protein: CASSLGGQGQPQHF.

The chain's CDR3 is CASSYRDYDSTGEGYF. Written as DNA, the CDR3 is TGTGCCAGCAGTTACAGGGATTACGACTCGACGGGGGAAGGGTACTTC. The V gene is TRBV6-5, the J gene TRBJ2-7; a possible D gene is TRBD2 (6 bases). Trimming stripped 2 bases from V and 12 bases from J, with 26 bases between. CDR3 size: 16 residues. Germline values: CDR1 MNHEY, CDR2 SVGAGI.

This rearrangement joins TRBV6-5 to TRBJ2-7; D is uncertain. V gave up 5 bases and J gave up 0 bases, with 8 bases separating them. Germline V CDR1 and CDR2: MNHEY, SVGAGI. There are 13 residues in the CDR3. Written as DNA, the CDR3 is TGTGCCAGCAGTACCGGCATCTCCTACGAGCAGTACTTC. This encodes CASSTGISYEQYF.

This chain joins TRBV27 and TRBJ2-2; no definite D call. Germline loops: CDR1 MNHEY, CDR2 SMNVEV (reference sequence). V lost 5 bases and J 7 bases, leaving 17 bases between the germline ends. The CDR3 totals 15 residues. CDR3 in DNA: TGTGCCAGCAGTCCCGACGCTGGACGGTTCGGGGAGCTGTTTTTT. This gives the protein CASSPDAGRFGELFF.

Points on this clone: The sample contains more than one DNA sequence encoding this CDR3. The V call is TRBV5-1, the J call TRBJ2-2, with a tentative D call TRBD2 (5 bases). This CDR3 has 15 amino acids. V dropped 0 bases and J dropped 2 bases, with 8 bases sitting between them. Germline values: CDR1 SGHRS, CDR2 YFSETQ. CDR3: CASSLVRGNTGELFF. Here the CDR3 DNA reads TGCGCCAGCAGCTTGGTTCGGGGAAACACCGGGGAGCTGTTTTTT.

The chain joins TRBV14 to TRBJ2-7; D call uncertain. Germline V gene data show CDR1 as SGHDN and CDR2 as FVKESK. Trimming pared 2 bases from V and 2 bases from J, leaving 10 bases between. The CDR3 is made up of 14 amino acids. CDR3 bases: TGTGCCAGCAGCCAATTGGGCCCCACCTACGAGCAGTACTTC. This translates into CASSQLGPTYEQYF.

The J gene is TRBJ2-1, the V gene TRBV2; a possible D gene is TRBD2 (5 bases). CDR3 length: 18 residues. The V gene's germline CDR1 is SNHLY and CDR2 FYNNEI. Trimming took off 1 base at V and 0 bases at J, with 16 bases between the two ends. In DNA form, the CDR3 reads TGTGCCAGCAGTGAAGTGTGGTTAGCGCAGAGCTCCTACAATGAGCAGTTCTTC. Protein: CASSEVWLAQSSYNEQFF.

The rearrangement uses TRBV4-3 and TRBJ2-2; 7 nucleotides line up with TRBD2. Germline CDR1 LGHNA, CDR2 YSLEER. Trimming cost V 0 bases and J 7 bases; bases outside gene matches: 11. This CDR3 contains 17 residues. The CDR3 spells CASSQDRSWEGFGELFF. The CDR3 nucleotides read TGCGCCAGCAGCCAAGATAGGTCGTGGGAGGGGTTCGGGGAGCTGTTTTTT.

This clone was seen a few times. A read error is possible here, since a much larger clone lies one base away. The chain uses TRBV2 and TRBJ1-3; D gene unclear. Germline CDR1 SNHLY, CDR2 FYNNEI. V was cut by 5 bases and J by 1 base, with 9 bases left in between. This CDR3 comprises 14 residues. CDR3 amino acids: CASSLGPSGNTIYF. CDR3 nucleotide sequence: TGTGCCAGCAGTTTAGGGCCTTCTGGAAACACCATATATTTT.

J is TRBJ2-1 and V is TRBV9; 14 bases fit TRBD2. This CDR3 is 15 amino acids long. With 3 bases clipped from V and 6 bases from J, the junction kept 2 bases outside the gene matches. Looked up from germline, CDR1 is SGDLS and CDR2 is YYNGEE. The chain's CDR3 is CASSGGTSGSNEQFF. The CDR3 coding sequence is TGTGCCAGCAGCGGAGGGACTAGCGGGAGCAATGAGCAGTTCTTC.

The rearrangement uses TRBV11-2 and TRBJ1-1, with a weak D call TRBD1 (6 bases). Germline CDR1 SGHAT, CDR2 FQNNGV. V was shortened by 3 bases and J by 0 bases, with 17 bases between the two germline ends. The length of the CDR3 is 17 residues. The CDR3 is CASSFGFGGVMNTEAFF. The CDR3 region has the DNA TGTGCCAGCAGCTTTGGTTTCGGGGGCGTGATGAACACTGAAGCTTTCTTT.

V usage is TRBV7-3 and J usage is TRBJ1-1, with D hard to call. This CDR3 is 15 amino acids long. V was pared by 5 bases and J by 4 bases, with 17 bases between. Germline CDR1 and CDR2: SGHTA and FQGTGA. CDR3 sequence: CASSSALGDATEAFF. In nucleotides, the CDR3 is TGTGCCAGCAGCAGCGCCCTAGGTGACGCCACTGAAGCTTTCTTT.

The chain uses TRBV5-1 and TRBJ2-1, with 8 bases matching TRBD2. Germline lookup yields CDR1 SGHRS and CDR2 YFSETQ. J gave up 5 bases and V 4 bases, and 8 bases lay outside the gene matches. There are 15 residues in the CDR3. CDR3 in amino acids: CASSQTVTSDNEQFF. CDR3 bases: TGCGCCAGCAGCCAGACGGTGACTAGCGACAATGAGCAGTTCTTC.

This clone was observed a single time. The sample contains more than one DNA sequence encoding this CDR3. The chain uses TRBV9 and TRBJ2-7, with D perhaps TRBD1 or TRBD2 (5 bases each). Germline V gene sequence: CDR1 SGDLS, CDR2 YYNGEE. This CDR3 has 15 amino acids. V was cut by 0 bases and J by 0 bases, with 10 bases left in between. The CDR3 coding sequence is TGTGCCAGCAGCGTAGGGGGGAGCGGCTCCTACGAGCAGTACTTC. Translated: CASSVGGSGSYEQYF.

This chain uses TRBV6-5 with TRBJ2-7; D unclear. V gave up 5 bases and J gave up 0 bases, with 8 bases separating them. Germline-derived CDR1 and CDR2 are MNHEY and SVGAGI. This CDR3 is 13 amino acids long. As DNA, the CDR3 is TGTGCCAGCAGTCCGGCGAGCTCCTACGAGCAGTACTTC. As protein: CASSPASSYEQYF.

The CDR3 sequence: CASSLDSPNQPQHF. The CDR3 region has the DNA TGTGCCAGCAGTTTAGACAGCCCCAATCAGCCCCAGCATTTT. The V and J genes are TRBV28 and TRBJ1-5; D is possibly TRBD1 (5 bases). Looked up from germline, CDR1 is MDHEN and CDR2 is SYDVKM. The CDR3 contains 14 residues. V lost 2 bases and J lost 3, with 8 bases in between.